Listed below are T cell receptor beta chains from one sample, sequenced in a study of shared clonotypes between healthy human individuals. Assay: immunoSEQ multiplex PCR; the TCRdb copy retains only in-frame clones and omits some. This table has 450,000 to 700,000 clones, nearly 97% appearing once. The sequenced sample consisted of naive CD8+ T cells sorted from blood. These receptors were collected from a woman in her twenties or thirties in good health. Each CDR3 is given without its conserved first and last residue. Fields, in order: D gene, V gene, CDR3 protein. A D gene is named only where the DNA matches it firmly.

D gene: -
V gene: TRBV28
CDR3 protein: ASSFPGSSSYEQY

D gene: -
V gene: TRBV4-1
CDR3 protein: ASSQESGHNSPLH

D gene: TRBD2
V gene: TRBV7-8
CDR3 protein: ASSLEGTSGSISSDTQY

D gene: -
V gene: TRBV28
CDR3 protein: ASSLGGNYGYT

D gene: -
V gene: TRBV6-5
CDR3 protein: ASSSPSYEQY

D gene: -
V gene: TRBV7-9
CDR3 protein: ASSTRDDPEAF

D gene: -
V gene: TRBV7-9
CDR3 protein: ASSLAQGSLEAF

D gene: -
V gene: TRBV20-1
CDR3 protein: SATPMHEQF

D gene: TRBD2
V gene: TRBV27
CDR3 protein: ASGLAVYEQY

D gene: TRBD2
V gene: TRBV5-1
CDR3 protein: ASSLAASGRGSYNEQF

D gene: -
V gene: TRBV7-9
CDR3 protein: ASRPDSRNTEAF

D gene: TRBD2
V gene: TRBV7-9
CDR3 protein: ASSPLLAGRNTDTQY

D gene: -
V gene: TRBV9
CDR3 protein: ASSVGTISGDTQY

D gene: TRBD1
V gene: TRBV4-1
CDR3 protein: ASSQRDRDRYNEQF

D gene: TRBD1
V gene: TRBV19
CDR3 protein: ASSLSGGARQPQH

D gene: -
V gene: TRBV2
CDR3 protein: ASSEIGPATNYGYT

D gene: -
V gene: TRBV30
CDR3 protein: AWGGGRDLGEQY

D gene: -
V gene: TRBV15
CDR3 protein: ATSRDLSGSYGYT

D gene: -
V gene: TRBV28
CDR3 protein: ASSLIRRNTGELF

D gene: -
V gene: TRBV7-3
CDR3 protein: ASSQVTSFSTDTQY

D gene: TRBD2
V gene: TRBV27
CDR3 protein: ASSLWRGTSGRKQF

D gene: -
V gene: TRBV7-2
CDR3 protein: ASSSSPGTGELF

D gene: TRBD2
V gene: TRBV11-2
CDR3 protein: ASSSNILTSGNTGELF

D gene: -
V gene: TRBV19
CDR3 protein: ASSIGYNEQF

D gene: -
V gene: TRBV5-6
CDR3 protein: ASSLHVGSADTQY

D gene: -
V gene: TRBV10-3
CDR3 protein: AISSGGLLFDQPQH

D gene: -
V gene: TRBV5-1
CDR3 protein: ASSLMDRVYEQY

D gene: -
V gene: TRBV28
CDR3 protein: ASSLWTRGPSVEQY

D gene: -
V gene: TRBV13
CDR3 protein: ASSTTLTSGTSYEQY